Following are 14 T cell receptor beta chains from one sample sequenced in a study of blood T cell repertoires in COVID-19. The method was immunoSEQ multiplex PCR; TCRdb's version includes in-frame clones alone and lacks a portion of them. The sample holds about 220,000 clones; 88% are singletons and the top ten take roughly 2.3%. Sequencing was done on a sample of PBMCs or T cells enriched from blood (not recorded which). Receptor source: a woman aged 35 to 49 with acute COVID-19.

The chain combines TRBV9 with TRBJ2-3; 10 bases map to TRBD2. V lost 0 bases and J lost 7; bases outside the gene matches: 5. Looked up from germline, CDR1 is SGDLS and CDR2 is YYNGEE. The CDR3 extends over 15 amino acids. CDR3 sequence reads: CASSVGLAGDNTQYF. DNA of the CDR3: TGTGCCAGCAGCGTAGGGCTAGCGGGAGACAATACGCAGTATTTT.

The CDR3 DNA sequence: TGCGCCAGCACCCCGATAGGGAGGGACACCGGGGAGCTGTTTTTT. The encoded protein is CASTPIGRDTGELFF. The V gene is TRBV5-1, the J gene TRBJ2-2; TRBD2 aligns across 7 bases. Trimming cost V 6 bases and J 3 bases; bases outside gene matches: 8. Germline values: CDR1 SGHRS, CDR2 YFSETQ. The CDR3 covers 15 residues. Full variable domain (rest looked up from reference TRBV5-1 and TRBJ2-2): KAGVTQTPRYLIKTRGQQVTLSCSPISGHRSVSWYQQTPGQGLQFLFEYFSETQRNKGNFPGRFSGRQFSNSRSEMNVSTLELGDSALYLCASTPIGRDTGELFFGEGSRLTVL.

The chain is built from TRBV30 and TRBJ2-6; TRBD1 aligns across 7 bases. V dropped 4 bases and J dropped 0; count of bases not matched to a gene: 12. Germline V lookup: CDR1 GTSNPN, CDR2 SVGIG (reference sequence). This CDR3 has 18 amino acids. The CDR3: CAWNQMDRFFSGANVLTF. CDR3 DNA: TGTGCCTGGAACCAAATGGACAGGTTCTTCTCTGGGGCCAACGTCCTGACTTTC.

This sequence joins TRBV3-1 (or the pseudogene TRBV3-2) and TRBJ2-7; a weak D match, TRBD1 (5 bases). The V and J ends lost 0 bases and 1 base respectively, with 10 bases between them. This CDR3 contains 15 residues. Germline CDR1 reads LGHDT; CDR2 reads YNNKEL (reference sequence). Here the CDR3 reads CASSQDDSASYEQYF. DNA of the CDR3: TGTGCCAGCAGCCAAGATGACAGCGCATCCTACGAGCAGTACTTC.

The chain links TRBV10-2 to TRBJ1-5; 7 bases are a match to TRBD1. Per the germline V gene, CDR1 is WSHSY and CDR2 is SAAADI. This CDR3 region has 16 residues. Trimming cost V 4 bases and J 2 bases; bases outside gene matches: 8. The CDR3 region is CASSVTTGEGNQPQHF. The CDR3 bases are TGCGCCAGCAGTGTTACAACAGGGGAGGGCAATCAGCCCCAGCATTTT.

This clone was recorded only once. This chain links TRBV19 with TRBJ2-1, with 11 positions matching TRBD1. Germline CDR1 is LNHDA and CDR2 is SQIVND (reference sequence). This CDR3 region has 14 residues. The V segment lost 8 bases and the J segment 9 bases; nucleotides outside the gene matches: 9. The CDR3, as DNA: TGTGCCAGTGTGATGGACAGGGGGCGAAGTGAGCAGTTCTTC. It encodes CASVMDRGRSEQFF.

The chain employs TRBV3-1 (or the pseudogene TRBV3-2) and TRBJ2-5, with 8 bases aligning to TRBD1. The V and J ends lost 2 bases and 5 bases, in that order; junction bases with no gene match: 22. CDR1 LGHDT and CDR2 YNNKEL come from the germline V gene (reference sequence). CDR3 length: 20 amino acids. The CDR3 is CASSQRKGAVDQGARETQYF. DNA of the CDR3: TGTGCCAGCAGCCAAAGGAAGGGGGCCGTGGACCAGGGGGCGCGGGAGACCCAGTACTTC.

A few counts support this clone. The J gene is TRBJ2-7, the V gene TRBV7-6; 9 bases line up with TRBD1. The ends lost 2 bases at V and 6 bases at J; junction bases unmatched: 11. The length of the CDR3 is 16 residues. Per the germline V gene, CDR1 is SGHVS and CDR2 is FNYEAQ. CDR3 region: CASSLSSGQGTGEQYF. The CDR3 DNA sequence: TGTGCCAGCAGCTTATCTTCTGGACAGGGGACCGGCGAGCAGTACTTC.

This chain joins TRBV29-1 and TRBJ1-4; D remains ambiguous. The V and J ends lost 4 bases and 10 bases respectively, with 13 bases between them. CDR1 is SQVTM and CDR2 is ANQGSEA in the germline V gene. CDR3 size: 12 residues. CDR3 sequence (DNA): TGCAGCGTTGGGCCCCCCTCGGGAAAACTGTTTTTT. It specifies CSVGPPSGKLFF.

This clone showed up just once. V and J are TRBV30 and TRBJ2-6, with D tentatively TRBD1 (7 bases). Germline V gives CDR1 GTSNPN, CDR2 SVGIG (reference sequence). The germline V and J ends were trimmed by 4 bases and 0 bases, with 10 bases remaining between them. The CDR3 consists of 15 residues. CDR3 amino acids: CAWTGGGSGANVLTF. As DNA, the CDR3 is TGTGCCTGGACAGGGGGAGGCTCTGGGGCCAACGTCCTGACTTTC. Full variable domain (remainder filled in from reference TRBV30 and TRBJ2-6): SQTIHQWPATLVQPVGSPLSLECTVEGTSNPNLYWYRQAAGRGLQLLFYSVGIGQISSEVPQNLSASRPQDRQFILSSKKLLLSDSGFYLCAWTGGGSGANVLTFGAGSRLTVL.

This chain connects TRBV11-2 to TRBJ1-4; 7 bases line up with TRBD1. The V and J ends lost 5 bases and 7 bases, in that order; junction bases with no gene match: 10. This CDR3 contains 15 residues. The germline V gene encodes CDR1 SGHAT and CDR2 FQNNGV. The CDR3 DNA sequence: TGTGCCAGCAGCACCTTACAGGGGATAGGTGAAAAACTGTTTTTT. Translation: CASSTLQGIGEKLFF.

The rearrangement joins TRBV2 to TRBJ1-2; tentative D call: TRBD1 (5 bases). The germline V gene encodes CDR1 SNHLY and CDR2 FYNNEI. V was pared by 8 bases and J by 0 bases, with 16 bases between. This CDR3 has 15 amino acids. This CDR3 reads CASPLTEPPNYGYTF. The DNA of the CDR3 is TGTGCCAGCCCCCTGACAGAGCCCCCTAACTATGGCTACACCTTC.

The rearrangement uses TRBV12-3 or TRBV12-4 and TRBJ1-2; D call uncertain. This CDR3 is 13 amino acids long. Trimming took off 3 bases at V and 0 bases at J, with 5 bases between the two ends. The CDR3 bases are TGTGCCAGCAGTTTGACACCTAACTATGGCTACACCTTC. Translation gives CASSLTPNYGYTF.

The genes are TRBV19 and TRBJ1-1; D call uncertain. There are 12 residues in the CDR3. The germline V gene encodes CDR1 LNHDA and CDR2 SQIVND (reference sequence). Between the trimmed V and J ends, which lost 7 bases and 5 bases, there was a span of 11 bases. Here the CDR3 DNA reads TGTGCCAGTACCCGGGAGCGGACTGAAGCTTTCTTT. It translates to CASTRERTEAFF.